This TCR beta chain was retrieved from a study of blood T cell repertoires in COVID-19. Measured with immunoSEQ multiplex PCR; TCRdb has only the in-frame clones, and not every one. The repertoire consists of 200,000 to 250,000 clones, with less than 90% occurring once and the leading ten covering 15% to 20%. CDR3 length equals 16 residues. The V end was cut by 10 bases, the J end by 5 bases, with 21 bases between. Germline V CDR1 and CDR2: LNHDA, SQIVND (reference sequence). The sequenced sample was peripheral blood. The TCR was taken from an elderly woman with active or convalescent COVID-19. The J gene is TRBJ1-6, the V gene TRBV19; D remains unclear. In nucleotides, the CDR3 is TGTGCCACCAACCCGGCACCGAGGGTGGATAATTCACCCCTCCACTTT. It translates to CATNPAPRVDNSPLHF.